The T cell receptor beta chain described here comes from a study of cytomegalovirus exposure and HLA in healthy donors. The repertoire was sequenced with immunoSEQ multiplex PCR; TCRdb's copy has only in-frame clones and lacks some. The table has under 250,000 clones, roughly nine tenths seen once. With regard to this clone: Its target is unknown.

Germline V gene lookup returns CDR1 SGHAT and CDR2 FQNNGV. The CDR3 length is 13 residues. The V end was cut by 5 bases, the J end by 7 bases, with 12 bases between. Study results and caveats: Subsequent analysis found a tendency for first-cohort TCR clusters to co-occur within the 95 to 150 validation repertoires. Cytomegalovirus association was listed for 170 or so TCR beta chains.

This TCR came from a young man in good health and CMV-seropositive. The V and J genes are TRBV11-2 and TRBJ2-4; D is ambiguous. Sample: PBMCs. CDR3 region: CASSHGVENIQYF. The CDR3 DNA reads as TGTGCCAGCAGCCACGGCGTCGAGAACATTCAGTACTTC.